Sequencing of this T cell receptor (beta chain) was carried out in a study of cytomegalovirus exposure and HLA in healthy donors. Both 60 Vbeta primers and 13 Jbeta primers went into the PCR. The data were produced by immunoSEQ multiplex PCR, yet TCRdb's version contains in-frame clones alone and is incomplete. Among fewer than 200,000 clones listed, around 84% were seen once. This CDR3 has 12 residues. The germline V gene has CDR1 GTSNPN and CDR2 SVGIG (reference sequence). V shed 4 bases and J shed 4 bases, with 10 bases lying between them. The V call is TRBV30, the J call TRBJ2-5, with D perhaps TRBD1 (6 bases). The sample taken for sequencing was PBMCs. The sequence was obtained from a middle-aged man in good health and CMV-seropositive. Written as DNA, the CDR3 is TGTGCCTGGAAAGGGGGATCAGAGACCCAGTACTTC. Translation gives CAWKGGSETQYF.